This T cell receptor beta chain stems from a study of identical twins. Overall study findings and caveats: Zero-insertion findings could be partly confounded by invariant cells (MAIT and iNKT cells). Cross-sectional statistical analysis, not tracking of the same donors, underpinned the conclusions. Insertions ran lower in abundant cord blood beta clonotypes, though not in memory repertoires.

Every one of the donors was a healthy Caucasian. TCRdb reprocessed the 5' RACE reads with MiXCR, giving one entry per CDR3 protein. The sample has approximately 700,000 distinct CDR3 sequences; around 6% are singletons. The sample holds many counts of this clonotype. The antigen remains unidentified. The CDR3 is 13 residues long. V was clipped by 6 bases and J by 2 bases, with 10 bases between them. The receptor's source is a man between 18 and 35 years old in good health. The genes are TRBV12-3 or TRBV12-4 and TRBJ1-2, with a weak D call TRBD1 (5 bases). Sequencing used naive T cells sorted from blood. DNA for the CDR3: TGTGCCAGCAGCCAAGGGACCAACTATGGCTACACCTTC. Protein sequence: CASSQGTNYGYTF.